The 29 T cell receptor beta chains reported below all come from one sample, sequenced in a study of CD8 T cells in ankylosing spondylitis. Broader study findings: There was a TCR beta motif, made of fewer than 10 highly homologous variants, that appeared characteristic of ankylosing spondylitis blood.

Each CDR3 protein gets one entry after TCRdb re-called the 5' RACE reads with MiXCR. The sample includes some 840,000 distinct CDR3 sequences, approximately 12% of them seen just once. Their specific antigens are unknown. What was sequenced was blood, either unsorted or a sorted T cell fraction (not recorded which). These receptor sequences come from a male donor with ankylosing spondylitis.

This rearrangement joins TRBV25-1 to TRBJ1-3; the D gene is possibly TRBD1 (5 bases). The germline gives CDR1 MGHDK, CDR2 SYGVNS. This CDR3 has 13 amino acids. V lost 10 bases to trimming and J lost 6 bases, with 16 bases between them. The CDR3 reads CATRGIGANTIYF. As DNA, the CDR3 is TGTGCCACCCGAGGAATAGGGGCAAACACCATATATTTT.

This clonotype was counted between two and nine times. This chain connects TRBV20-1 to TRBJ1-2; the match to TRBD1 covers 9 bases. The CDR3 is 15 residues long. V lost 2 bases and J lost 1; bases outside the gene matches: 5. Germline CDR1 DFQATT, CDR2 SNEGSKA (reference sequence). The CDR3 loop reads CSARTSDRGNYGYTF. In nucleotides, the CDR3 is TGCAGTGCTAGAACTTCGGACAGGGGTAACTATGGCTACACCTTC.

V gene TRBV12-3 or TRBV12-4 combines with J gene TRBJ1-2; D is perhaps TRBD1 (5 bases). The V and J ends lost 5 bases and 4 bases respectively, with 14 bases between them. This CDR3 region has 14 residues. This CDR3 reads CASSPAGLFYGYTF. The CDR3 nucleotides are TGTGCCAGCAGTCCCGCAGGGCTGTTCTATGGCTACACCTTC.

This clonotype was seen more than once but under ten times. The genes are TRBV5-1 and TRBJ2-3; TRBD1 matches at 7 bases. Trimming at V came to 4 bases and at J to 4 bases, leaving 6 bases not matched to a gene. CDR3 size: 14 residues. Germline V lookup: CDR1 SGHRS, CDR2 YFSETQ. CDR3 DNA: TGCGCCAGCAGCACCCGACAGGGCCCAGATACGCAGTATTTT. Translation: CASSTRQGPDTQYF. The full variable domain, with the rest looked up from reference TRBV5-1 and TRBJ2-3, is KAGVTQTPRYLIKTRGQQVTLSCSPISGHRSVSWYQQTPGQGLQFLFEYFSETQRNKGNFPGRFSGRQFSNSRSEMNVSTLELGDSALYLCASSTRQGPDTQYFGPGTRLTVL.

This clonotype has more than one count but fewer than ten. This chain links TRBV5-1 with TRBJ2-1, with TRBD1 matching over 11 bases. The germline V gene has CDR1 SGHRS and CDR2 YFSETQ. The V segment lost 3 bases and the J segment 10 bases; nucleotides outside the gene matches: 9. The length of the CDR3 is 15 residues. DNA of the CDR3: TGCGCCAGCAGCTCCCGGACAGGGGGCCTGGCCGAGCAGTTCTTC. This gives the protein CASSSRTGGLAEQFF.

CDR3 in DNA: TGTGCCAGCAGCCAATTAGCGGGGCAAGAGACCCAGTACTTC. Amino acid sequence: CASSQLAGQETQYF. The chain is built from TRBV3-1 and TRBJ2-5; 8 bases match TRBD2. CDR1 LGHDT and CDR2 YNNKEL come from the germline V gene (reference sequence). The CDR3 totals 14 residues. Losses at the gene ends were 2 bases for V and 2 bases for J; bases not matched to a gene: 1.

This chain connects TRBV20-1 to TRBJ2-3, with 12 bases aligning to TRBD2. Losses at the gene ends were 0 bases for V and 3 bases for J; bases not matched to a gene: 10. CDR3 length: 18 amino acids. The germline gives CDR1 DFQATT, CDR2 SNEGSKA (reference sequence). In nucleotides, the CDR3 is TGCAGTGCTAGAGATAGGCTAGCGGGAGGGCCTAGAACAGATACGCAGTATTTT. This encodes CSARDRLAGGPRTDTQYF.

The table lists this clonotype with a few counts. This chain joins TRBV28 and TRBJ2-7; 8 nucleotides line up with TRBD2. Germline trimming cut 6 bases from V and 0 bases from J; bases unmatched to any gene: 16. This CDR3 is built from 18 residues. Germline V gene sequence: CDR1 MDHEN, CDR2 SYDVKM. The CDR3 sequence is CASSHFFSTSGFSYEQYF. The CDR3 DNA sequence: TGTGCCAGCAGCCACTTCTTCTCAACTAGCGGATTCTCCTACGAGCAGTACTTC.

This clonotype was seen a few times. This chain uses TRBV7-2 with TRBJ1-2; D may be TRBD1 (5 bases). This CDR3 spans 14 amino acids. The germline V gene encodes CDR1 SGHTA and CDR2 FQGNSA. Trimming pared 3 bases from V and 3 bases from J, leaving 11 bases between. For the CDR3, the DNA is TGTGCCAGCAGCTTGCGGGACCTCGACTATGGCTACACCTTC. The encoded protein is CASSLRDLDYGYTF.

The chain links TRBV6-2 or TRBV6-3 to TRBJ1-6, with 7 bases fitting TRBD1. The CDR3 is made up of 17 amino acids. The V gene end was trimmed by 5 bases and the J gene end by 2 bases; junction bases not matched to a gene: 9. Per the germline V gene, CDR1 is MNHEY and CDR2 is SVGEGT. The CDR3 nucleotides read TGTGCCAGCAGTACCCCGGGACAGAAGACCTATAATTCACCCCTCCACTTT. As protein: CASSTPGQKTYNSPLHF.

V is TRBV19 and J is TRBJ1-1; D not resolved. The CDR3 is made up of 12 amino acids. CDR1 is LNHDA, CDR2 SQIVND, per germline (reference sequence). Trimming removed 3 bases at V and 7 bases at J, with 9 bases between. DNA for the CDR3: TGTGCCAGTAGTATTCAAGACGGTGAAGCTTTCTTT. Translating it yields CASSIQDGEAFF.

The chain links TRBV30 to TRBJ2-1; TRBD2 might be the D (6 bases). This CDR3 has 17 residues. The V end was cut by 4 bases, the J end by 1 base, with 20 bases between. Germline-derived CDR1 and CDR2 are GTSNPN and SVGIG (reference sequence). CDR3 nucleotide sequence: TGTGCCTGGATCCTAGGGGATGGGGCGGGGTCCTACAATGAGCAGTTCTTC. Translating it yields CAWILGDGAGSYNEQFF.

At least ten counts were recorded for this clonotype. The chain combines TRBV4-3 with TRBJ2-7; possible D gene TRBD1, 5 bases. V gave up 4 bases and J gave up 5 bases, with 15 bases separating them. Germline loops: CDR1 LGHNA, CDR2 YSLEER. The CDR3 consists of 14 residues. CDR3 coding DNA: TGCGCCAGCAGCCCCGGAAAGCAGGGCGACGAGCAGTACTTC. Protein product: CASSPGKQGDEQYF.

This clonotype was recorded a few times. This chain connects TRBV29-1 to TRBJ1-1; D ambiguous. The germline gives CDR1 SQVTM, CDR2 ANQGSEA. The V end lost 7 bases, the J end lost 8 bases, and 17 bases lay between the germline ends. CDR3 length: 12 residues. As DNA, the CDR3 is TGCAGCGCATTCCCCCCCTCGGTAGAAGCTTTCTTT. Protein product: CSAFPPSVEAFF. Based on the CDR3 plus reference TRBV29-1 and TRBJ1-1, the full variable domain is SAVISQKPSRDICQRGTSLTIQCQVDSQVTMMFWYRQQPGQSLTLIATANQGSEATYESGFVIDKFPISRPNLTFSTLTVSNMSPEDSSIYLCSAFPPSVEAFFGQGTRLTVV.

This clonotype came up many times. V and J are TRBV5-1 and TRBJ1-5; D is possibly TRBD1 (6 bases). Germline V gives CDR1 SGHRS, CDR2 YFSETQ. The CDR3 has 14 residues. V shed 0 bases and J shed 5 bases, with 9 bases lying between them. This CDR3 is CASSLVPGDQPQHF. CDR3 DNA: TGCGCCAGCAGCTTGGTCCCAGGGGATCAGCCCCAGCATTTT.

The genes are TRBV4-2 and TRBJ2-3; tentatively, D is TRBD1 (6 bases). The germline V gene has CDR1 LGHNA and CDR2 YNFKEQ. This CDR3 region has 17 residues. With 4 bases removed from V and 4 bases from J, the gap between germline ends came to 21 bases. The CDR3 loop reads CASSRRGKSQEADTQYF. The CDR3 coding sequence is TGTGCCAGCAGCCGAAGGGGGAAAAGCCAGGAGGCAGATACGCAGTATTTT.

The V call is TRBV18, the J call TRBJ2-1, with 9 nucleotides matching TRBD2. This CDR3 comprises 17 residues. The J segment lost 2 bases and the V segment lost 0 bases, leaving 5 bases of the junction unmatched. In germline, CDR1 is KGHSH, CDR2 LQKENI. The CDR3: CASSPPSLAGPYNEQFF. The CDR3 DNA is TGTGCCAGCTCACCACCCTCACTAGCGGGCCCCTACAATGAGCAGTTCTTC.

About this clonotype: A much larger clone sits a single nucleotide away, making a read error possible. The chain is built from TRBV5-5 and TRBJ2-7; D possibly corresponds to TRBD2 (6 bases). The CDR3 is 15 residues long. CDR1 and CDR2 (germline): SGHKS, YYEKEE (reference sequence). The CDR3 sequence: CASSIGTGDSYKQYF. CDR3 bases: TGTGCCAGCAGCATCGGGACGGGAGACTCCTACAAGCAGTACTTC.

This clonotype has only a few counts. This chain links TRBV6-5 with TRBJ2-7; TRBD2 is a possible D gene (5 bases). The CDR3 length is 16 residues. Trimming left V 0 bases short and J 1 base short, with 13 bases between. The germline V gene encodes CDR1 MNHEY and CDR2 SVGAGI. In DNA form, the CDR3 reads TGTGCCAGCAGTTACTCTTCTAGCTCTATTTCCTACGAGCAGTACTTC. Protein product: CASSYSSSSISYEQYF.

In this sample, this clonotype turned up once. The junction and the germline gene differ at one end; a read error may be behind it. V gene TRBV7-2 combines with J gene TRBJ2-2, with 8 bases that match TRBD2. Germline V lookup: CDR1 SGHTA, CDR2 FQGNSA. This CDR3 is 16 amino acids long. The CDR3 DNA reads TGTGCCAGCGGCTTTAGCGGGGCCTCGAACACCGGGGAGCTGTTTTTT. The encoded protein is CASGFSGASNTGELFF.

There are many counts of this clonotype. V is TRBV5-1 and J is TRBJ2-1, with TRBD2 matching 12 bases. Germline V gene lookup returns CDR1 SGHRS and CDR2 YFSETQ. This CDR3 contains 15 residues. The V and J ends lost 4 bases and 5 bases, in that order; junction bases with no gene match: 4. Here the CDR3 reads CASSPGLAGNNEQFF. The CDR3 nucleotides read TGCGCCAGCAGCCCGGGACTAGCGGGTAACAATGAGCAGTTCTTC.

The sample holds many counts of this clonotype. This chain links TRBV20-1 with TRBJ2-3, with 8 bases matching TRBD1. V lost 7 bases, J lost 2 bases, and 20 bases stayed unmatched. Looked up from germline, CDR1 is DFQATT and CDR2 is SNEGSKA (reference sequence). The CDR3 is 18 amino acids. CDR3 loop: CSGPPFGTGALDTDTQYF. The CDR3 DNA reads TGCAGTGGTCCGCCCTTCGGGACAGGAGCTCTAGACACAGATACGCAGTATTTT.

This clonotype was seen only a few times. This chain's CDR3 is CASSQDTRVDYEQYF. Here the CDR3 DNA reads TGCGCCAGCAGCCAAGATACCAGGGTAGACTACGAGCAGTACTTC. This chain joins TRBV4-3 and TRBJ2-7, with D maybe TRBD1 (5 bases). The CDR3 runs 15 residues. Germline values: CDR1 LGHNA, CDR2 YSLEER. Trimming removed 0 bases from V and 3 bases from J, with 12 bases in between.

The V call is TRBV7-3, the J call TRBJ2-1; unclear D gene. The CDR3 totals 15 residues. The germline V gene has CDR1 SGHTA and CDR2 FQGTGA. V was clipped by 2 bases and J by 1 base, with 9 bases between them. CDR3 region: CASSLRPLSYNEQFF. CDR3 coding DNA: TGTGCCAGCAGCTTACGGCCACTTTCCTACAATGAGCAGTTCTTC.

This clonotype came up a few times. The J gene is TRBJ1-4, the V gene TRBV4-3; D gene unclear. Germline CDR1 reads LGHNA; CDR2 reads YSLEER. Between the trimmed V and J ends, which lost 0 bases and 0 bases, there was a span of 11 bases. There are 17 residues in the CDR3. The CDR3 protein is CASSQEGSYATNEKLFF. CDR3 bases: TGCGCCAGCAGCCAAGAGGGCAGCTATGCAACTAATGAAAAACTGTTTTTT.

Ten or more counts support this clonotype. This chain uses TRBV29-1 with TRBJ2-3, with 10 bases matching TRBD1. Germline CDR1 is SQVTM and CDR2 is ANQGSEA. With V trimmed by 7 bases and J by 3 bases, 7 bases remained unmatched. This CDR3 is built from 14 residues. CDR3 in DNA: TGCAGCGCCGAGGGACAGGGGCATACAGATACGCAGTATTTT. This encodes CSAEGQGHTDTQYF.

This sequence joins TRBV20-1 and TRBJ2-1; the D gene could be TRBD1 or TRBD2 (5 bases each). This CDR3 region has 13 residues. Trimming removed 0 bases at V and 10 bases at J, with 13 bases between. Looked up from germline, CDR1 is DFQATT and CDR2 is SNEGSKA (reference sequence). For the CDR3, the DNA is TGCAGTGCTAGAGAGGGGACCCCGGACGAGCAGTTCTTC. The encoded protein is CSAREGTPDEQFF.

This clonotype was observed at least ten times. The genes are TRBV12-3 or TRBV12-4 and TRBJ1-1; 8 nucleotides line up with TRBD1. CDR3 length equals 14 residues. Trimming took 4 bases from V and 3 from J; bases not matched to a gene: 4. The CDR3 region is CASSSQGADTEAFF. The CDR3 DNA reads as TGTGCCAGCAGTTCTCAGGGGGCTGACACTGAAGCTTTCTTT.

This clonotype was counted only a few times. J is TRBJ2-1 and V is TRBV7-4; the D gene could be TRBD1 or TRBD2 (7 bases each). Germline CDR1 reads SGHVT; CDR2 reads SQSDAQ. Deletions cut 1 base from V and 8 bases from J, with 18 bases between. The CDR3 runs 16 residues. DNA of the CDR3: TGTGCCAGCAGCTTAGTCGACCAGGGGGGGACGGATGAGCAGTTCTTC. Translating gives CASSLVDQGGTDEQFF. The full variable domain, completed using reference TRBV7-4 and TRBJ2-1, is GAGVSQSPRYKVAKRGRDVALRCDSISGHVTLYWYRQTLGQGSEVLTYSQSDAQRDKSGRPSGRFSAERPERSVSTLKIQRTEQGDSAVYLCASSLVDQGGTDEQFFGPGTRLTVL.